This TCR beta chain was retrieved from a study of OX40 agonist ivuxolimab in advanced cancers. Study context: At doses from 0.01 to 10 mg/kg, patients were given intravenous ivuxolimab every 2 weeks. Cancers in dose escalation were hepatocellular, melanoma, renal cell and head and neck. The study's findings and limits: At doses 0.1 to 3.0 mg/kg, CD4+ and CD8+ clones expanded. In general, CD8+ T cells held more expanded clones than CD4+ did, on average.

V gave up 0 bases and J gave up 10 bases, with 10 bases separating them. Germline loops: CDR1 SGHDN, CDR2 FVKESK. The CDR3 runs 14 residues. Profiling relied on immunoSEQ multiplex PCR, and the TCRdb table lists in-frame clones only, not all of them. The data contain more than 100,000 clones, 85% to 95% of them singletons. Comment on this clone: What it binds is not known.

This TCR derives from an adult with an advanced solid tumor such as melanoma, head and neck, liver or kidney cancer. V is TRBV14 and J is TRBJ1-6; D is undetermined. The material was CD4+ or CD8+ T cells sorted from blood, obtained in a trial of the OX40 agonist ivuxolimab. CDR3 DNA sequence: TGTGCCAGCAGCCAAGAAACAATGAACTCACCCCTCCACTTT. Translation gives CASSQETMNSPLHF.